This T cell receptor (beta chain) appears in the sequencing data of a study of cytomegalovirus exposure and HLA in healthy donors. Study in general: An early release of data contained about 85 million unique TCRs, which came from HLA-typed donors. General observations from the study: Cytomegalovirus association was assigned to 150 to 200 TCR beta chains. Later, an analysis showed that TCR beta chains associated with HLA were more clonally expanded than others that were equally common.

About this clone: Its antigen is as yet unknown.

Use of 60 Vbeta and 13 Jbeta primers characterized the PCR. TCRdb's table, derived via immunoSEQ multiplex PCR, lists solely in-frame clones and lacks some. The sample lists approximately 130,000 clones; 85% were seen once. Per germline, CDR1 SEHNR and CDR2 FQNEAQ (reference sequence). CDR3 length equals 14 residues. Trimming at V came to 10 bases and at J to 6 bases, leaving 11 bases not matched to a gene. The chain has TRBV7-9 and TRBJ2-1; 8 bases map to TRBD1. Sample: PBMCs. This TCR was sampled from a woman aged 25 to 39 in good health and CMV-seropositive. The CDR3 bases are TGTGCCACCGTTTTCGGGACAGGCCTCAATGAGCAGTTCTTC. This sequence encodes CATVFGTGLNEQFF.